The 32 T cell receptor beta chains in this list originate from one sample, sequenced in a study of Graves' ophthalmopathy and Graves' hyperthyroidism. Amplified material comprised TCR beta CDR3 regions derived from RNA transcripts. The first-round RT-PCR employed HTBI primers together with the Qiagen OneStep RT-PCR kit. A multiplex PCR was then performed as the second round. TCRdb itself ran the multiplex PCR reads through MiXCR, one entry per CDR3 protein. The sample has about 170,000 distinct CDR3 sequences; 30% to 45% are singletons. The sample comprised peripheral blood. These receptor sequences come from a woman between 40 and 50 years old with Graves' ophthalmopathy.

This clonotype was picked up a small number of times. This chain uses TRBV12-3 or TRBV12-4 with TRBJ2-7, with D tentatively TRBD1 (6 bases). V lost 5 bases to trimming and J lost 3 bases, with 11 bases between them. The CDR3 runs 13 residues. The chain's CDR3 is CASSTQGVYEQYF. CDR3 DNA sequence: TGTGCCAGCAGTACACAGGGTGTCTACGAGCAGTACTTC.

This clonotype has a handful of counts. V is TRBV6-1 and J is TRBJ2-5; TRBD2 is a possible D gene (6 bases). The CDR3 length is 15 residues. Looked up from germline, CDR1 is MNHNS and CDR2 is SASEGT. Trimming cost V 6 bases and J 4 bases, with 18 bases left between them. The CDR3 region is CASRPAGGGVETQYF. CDR3 in DNA: TGTGCCAGCAGGCCGGCGGGCGGCGGGGTAGAGACCCAGTACTTC.

There are many counts of this clonotype. V and J are TRBV7-2 and TRBJ1-6, with D possibly TRBD1 on 6 matching bases. Germline V CDR1 and CDR2: SGHTA, FQGNSA. The V end was cut by 6 bases, the J end by 4 bases, with 10 bases between. This CDR3 region has 14 residues. This chain's CDR3 is CASRIGQYNSPLHF. In DNA, the CDR3 is TGTGCCAGCAGAATAGGACAGTATAATTCACCCCTCCACTTT.

This clonotype was seen at least ten times. This chain links TRBV19 with TRBJ1-2; D is unclear. The CDR3 covers 13 residues. V lost 6 bases, J lost 6 bases, and 14 bases lay in between. The germline CDR1 and CDR2 sequences are LNHDA and SQIVND (reference sequence). The CDR3: CASSVGLNHGYTF. CDR3 DNA: TGTGCCAGTAGCGTGGGTCTAAACCATGGCTACACCTTC.

The chain carries TRBV5-1 and TRBJ2-2, with 7 bases fitting TRBD1. The CDR3 spans 16 residues. The germline V gene encodes CDR1 SGHRS and CDR2 YFSETQ. V dropped 4 bases and J dropped 2; count of bases not matched to a gene: 8. CDR3 coding DNA: TGCGCCAGCAGCCCGCGACAGGGAGAAAACACCGGGGAGCTGTTTTTT. It specifies CASSPRQGENTGELFF. The full variable domain, in which reference TRBV5-1 and TRBJ2-2 provide the parts outside the CDR3, is KAGVTQTPRYLIKTRGQQVTLSCSPISGHRSVSWYQQTPGQGLQFLFEYFSETQRNKGNFPGRFSGRQFSNSRSEMNVSTLELGDSALYLCASSPRQGENTGELFFGEGSRLTVL.

The chain recombines TRBV10-3 with TRBJ1-5; D is perhaps TRBD1 (5 bases). The ends were cut back, 10 bases at V and 6 bases at J, with 16 bases in the middle. CDR1 is ENHRY and CDR2 is SYGVKD in the germline V gene. The CDR3 runs to 13 residues. The DNA for the CDR3 is TGTGCCACGGTCCAGGACATATCTCAGCCCCAGCATTTT. It codes for CATVQDISQPQHF.

This chain uses TRBV20-1 with TRBJ2-7; 7 nucleotides align to TRBD2. Losses at the gene ends were 3 bases for V and 4 bases for J; bases not matched to a gene: 6. The CDR3 loop spans 13 amino acids. The germline gives CDR1 DFQATT, CDR2 SNEGSKA (reference sequence). The CDR3 spells CSARASGGYEQYF. Here the CDR3 DNA reads TGCAGTGCTAGGGCTAGCGGAGGGTACGAGCAGTACTTC.

This clonotype was seen a handful of times. CDR3 region: CASRGLQETQYF. CDR3 nucleotides: TGTGCCAGCCGGGGACTTCAAGAGACCCAGTACTTC. The rearrangement uses TRBV12-3 or TRBV12-4 and TRBJ2-5; TRBD2 might be the D (6 bases). CDR3 length equals 12 residues. Trimming stripped 8 bases from V and 2 bases from J, with 9 bases between.

The V and J genes are TRBV19 and TRBJ2-7, with 8 bases aligning to TRBD2. The ends lost 9 bases at V and 0 bases at J; junction bases unmatched: 13. Germline CDR1 is LNHDA and CDR2 is SQIVND (reference sequence). The CDR3 sequence is 16 residues long. As DNA, the CDR3 is TGTGCCAGCAGTTTAACGCGGGAGGCCACCTCCTACGAGCAGTACTTC. This translates into CASSLTREATSYEQYF.

This clonotype came up many times. J is TRBJ1-1 and V is TRBV7-3; tentatively, D is TRBD1 (5 bases). Germline CDR1 is SGHTA and CDR2 is FQGTGA. This CDR3 comprises 15 residues. V was pared by 2 bases and J by 3 bases, with 13 bases between. CDR3 sequence reads: CASSLSAREDTEAFF. CDR3 nucleotides: TGTGCCAGCAGCTTATCTGCCAGGGAGGACACTGAAGCTTTCTTT.

This clonotype has ten or more counts. V is TRBV19 and J is TRBJ2-2, with 9 bases that match TRBD1. The germline CDR1 and CDR2 sequences are LNHDA and SQIVND (reference sequence). The CDR3 contains 16 residues. J was trimmed by 0 bases and V by 4 bases; bases with no gene match: 3. CDR3 sequence reads: CASSRGQGSNTGELFF. The CDR3 region has the DNA TGTGCCAGTAGTAGGGGACAGGGTTCGAACACCGGGGAGCTGTTTTTT.

The CDR3 DNA reads TGTGCCAGTAGTATCACACTCACCGGGACAGGGCGGCGAGAGACCCAGTACTTC. Protein: CASSITLTGTGRRETQYF. The chain joins TRBV19 to TRBJ2-5; 9 bases line up with TRBD1. The CDR3 has 18 residues. Germline CDR1 and CDR2: LNHDA and SQIVND (reference sequence). With V trimmed by 3 bases and J by 4 bases, 15 bases remained unmatched.

The chain has TRBV7-2 and TRBJ2-2; 8 bases match TRBD1. This CDR3 has 16 amino acids. V gave up 0 bases and J gave up 5 bases; unmatched junction bases: 5. CDR1 SGHTA and CDR2 FQGNSA come from the germline V gene. The CDR3 bases are TGTGCCAGCAGCTTAGCGGCAGGGGGCGGTACCGGGGAGCTGTTTTTT. Protein product: CASSLAAGGGTGELFF.

This clonotype was detected ten times or more. V is TRBV18 and J is TRBJ2-2; D gene ambiguous. Trimming shortened V by 4 bases and J by 4 bases, and 16 bases separated the two germline ends. The CDR3 totals 16 residues. Germline CDR1 reads KGHSH; CDR2 reads LQKENI. The CDR3 DNA follows: TGTGCCAGCTCACTTCCACAGCCGCCGGGCACCGGGGAGCTGTTTTTT. This gives the protein CASSLPQPPGTGELFF.

This clonotype was detected ten times or more. The chain uses TRBV11-2 and TRBJ2-2; D unclear. The CDR3 sequence is 14 residues long. The germline V and J ends were trimmed by 1 base and 0 bases, with 3 bases remaining between them. Germline V lookup: CDR1 SGHAT, CDR2 FQNNGV. This CDR3 is CASSLGANTGELFF. The CDR3 nucleotides read TGTGCCAGCAGCTTAGGCGCGAACACCGGGGAGCTGTTTTTT. The full variable domain, its missing parts supplied by reference TRBV11-2 and TRBJ2-2, is EAGVAQSPRYKIIEKRQSVAFWCNPISGHATLYWYQQILGQGPKLLIQFQNNGVVDDSQLPKDRFSAERLKGVDSTLKIQPAKLEDSAVYLCASSLGANTGELFFGEGSRLTVL.

The table lists this clonotype with many counts. The V call is TRBV29-1, the J call TRBJ2-7, with 10 bases fitting TRBD1. The CDR3 totals 13 residues. CDR1 SQVTM and CDR2 ANQGSEA come from the germline V gene. With V trimmed by 3 bases and J by 4 bases, 3 bases remained unmatched. CDR3 loop: CSVEKGQGYEQYF. The CDR3 DNA follows: TGCAGCGTTGAGAAGGGACAGGGGTACGAGCAGTACTTC.

This clonotype was observed at least ten times. The chain links TRBV6-2 or TRBV6-3 to TRBJ1-1; maybe TRBD1 (6 bases). The CDR3 loop spans 17 amino acids. Trimming stripped 5 bases from V and 0 bases from J, with 19 bases between. Germline V gene sequence: CDR1 MNHEY, CDR2 SVGEGT. The CDR3 sequence: CASSPGQFKGLNTEAFF. In DNA, the CDR3 is TGTGCCAGCAGTCCAGGACAGTTTAAAGGTTTGAACACTGAAGCTTTCTTT.

This sequence joins TRBV7-2 and TRBJ2-5, with a tentative D call TRBD2 (5 bases). Trimming removed 5 bases from V and 2 bases from J, with 18 bases in between. The CDR3 is 16 amino acids. Germline values: CDR1 SGHTA, CDR2 FQGNSA. The CDR3 region is CASSEKTGIAQETQYF. The CDR3 DNA reads as TGTGCCAGCAGCGAAAAAACGGGGATAGCACAAGAGACCCAGTACTTC.

This clonotype was detected a few times. The CDR3 region is CASSRRTGPNTEAFF. DNA for the CDR3: TGTGCCAGCAGCCGCAGGACAGGGCCGAACACTGAAGCTTTCTTT. The V gene is TRBV11-3, the J gene TRBJ1-1; 8 bases match TRBD1. Germline values: CDR1 SGHNT, CDR2 YENEEA. Germline trimming cut 5 bases from V and 1 base from J; bases unmatched to any gene: 6. The CDR3 has 15 residues.

At least ten counts were recorded for this clonotype. The rearrangement joins TRBV6-2 or TRBV6-3 to TRBJ1-2; D call uncertain. The CDR3 covers 13 residues. The V and J ends lost 6 bases and 4 bases respectively, with 12 bases between them. The germline gives CDR1 MNHEY, CDR2 SVGEGT. The CDR3 coding sequence is TGTGCCAGCAGAAGGTTCGGGTTCTATGGCTACACCTTC. Amino acid sequence: CASRRFGFYGYTF.

This clonotype showed up many times. The V gene is TRBV4-3, the J gene TRBJ1-1; no firm D call. Germline V gene lookup returns CDR1 LGHNA and CDR2 YSLEER. V lost 0 bases and J 7 bases, leaving 9 bases between the germline ends. This CDR3 region has 13 residues. CDR3 sequence reads: CASSQEYNGEAFF. For the CDR3, the DNA is TGCGCCAGCAGCCAAGAATATAACGGTGAAGCTTTCTTT.

At least ten counts were recorded for this clonotype. The chain uses TRBV28 and TRBJ1-2, with D possibly being TRBD1 (5 bases). Germline values: CDR1 MDHEN, CDR2 SYDVKM. The V and J ends lost 5 bases and 4 bases respectively, with 17 bases between them. There are 15 residues in the CDR3. The CDR3 here is CASSPPRDGPYGYTF. The CDR3 nucleotides read TGTGCCAGCAGTCCTCCCCGGGACGGGCCCTATGGCTACACCTTC.

This chain connects TRBV12-3 or TRBV12-4 to TRBJ1-5; 7 nucleotides agree with TRBD1. The CDR3 is 16 amino acids. V trimming: 5 bases; J trimming: 3 bases; junction bases outside the gene matches: 10. CDR3 region: CASSDVLGTVNQPQHF. In DNA, the CDR3 is TGTGCCAGCAGTGACGTGCTTGGGACAGTCAATCAGCCCCAGCATTTT.

This clonotype was recorded at least ten times. The chain uses TRBV12-5 and TRBJ1-1; D might be TRBD1 (5 bases). Germline CDR1 reads LGHNT; CDR2 reads FRNRAP. V lost 7 bases and J 5 bases, leaving 14 bases between the germline ends. The length of the CDR3 is 13 residues. The DNA of the CDR3 is TGTGCTAGTGCCCCCGGGGGGTTTACTGAAGCTTTCTTT. This encodes CASAPGGFTEAFF.

Many counts were recorded for this clonotype. The chain combines TRBV6-5 with TRBJ2-7; no firm D call. The V end lost 2 bases, the J end lost 2 bases, and 13 bases lay between the germline ends. CDR3 length equals 15 residues. Germline CDR1 reads MNHEY; CDR2 reads SVGAGI. CDR3 sequence: CASSYRPGFTYEQYF. In DNA, the CDR3 is TGTGCCAGCAGTTACAGACCCGGCTTCACCTACGAGCAGTACTTC.

This clonotype was counted ten times or more. The gene calls are TRBV12-5 and TRBJ2-5; D gene ambiguous. Germline values: CDR1 LGHNT, CDR2 FRNRAP. V lost 5 bases and J lost 5, with 6 bases in between. The CDR3 has 11 residues. The CDR3 here is CASGHRETQYF. In DNA form, the CDR3 reads TGTGCTAGTGGTCATAGGGAGACCCAGTACTTC.

The table lists this clonotype with many counts. CDR3 in DNA: TGTGCCAGCTCACCACGGGAAGGAGTGAGGTCACCCCTCCACTTT. It yields the protein CASSPREGVRSPLHF. V and J are TRBV18 and TRBJ1-6; D is ambiguous. The germline V and J ends were trimmed by 1 base and 10 bases, with 14 bases remaining between them. Germline CDR1 is KGHSH and CDR2 is LQKENI. The CDR3 has 15 amino acids.

V and J are TRBV12-3 or TRBV12-4 and TRBJ2-7; 11 bases are shared with TRBD2. The CDR3 contains 15 residues. V gave up 6 bases and J gave up 4 bases; unmatched junction bases: 8. The CDR3 DNA follows: TGTGCCAGCAGGGCCGGGACTAGCGGACTATACGAGCAGTACTTC. Protein product: CASRAGTSGLYEQYF.

This clonotype was seen repeatedly, ten times or more. V is TRBV6-5 and J is TRBJ1-6, with 10 positions matching TRBD1. Germline V gene data show CDR1 as MNHEY and CDR2 as SVGAGI. This CDR3 is built from 20 residues. After removal of 2 bases from V and 1 base from J, the junction contained 11 bases not matched to a gene. The CDR3 here is CASSYRGQGIFISYNSPLHF. CDR3 coding DNA: TGTGCCAGCAGTTACCGGGGACAGGGGATTTTCATTTCCTATAATTCACCCCTCCACTTT.

The rearrangement links TRBV6-1 to TRBJ1-2; D gene ambiguous. Germline V gives CDR1 MNHNS, CDR2 SASEGT. The CDR3 has 13 residues. The ends were cut back, 6 bases at V and 6 bases at J, with 14 bases in the middle. CDR3 DNA sequence: TGTGCCAGCAGCCCCCAAGGAGGCGATGGCTACACCTTC. It codes for CASSPQGGDGYTF.

This clonotype appeared many times. V and J are TRBV15 and TRBJ2-5; TRBD2 aligns across 10 bases. The junction had 7 bases not matched to a gene; V was cut back by 1 base and J by 5 bases. CDR3 size: 16 residues. The germline V gene has CDR1 LNHNV and CDR2 YYDKDF (reference sequence). The chain's CDR3 is CATSRGTSGESETQYF. The CDR3 nucleotides are TGTGCCACCAGCAGAGGGACTAGCGGAGAAAGTGAGACCCAGTACTTC.

This clonotype was counted at least ten times. The rearrangement uses TRBV11-2 and TRBJ1-2; 7 positions match TRBD1. V shed 5 bases, J shed 0 bases, and the junction held 9 bases outside the gene matches. The CDR3 is made up of 16 amino acids. Germline CDR1 SGHAT, CDR2 FQNNGV. The chain's CDR3 is CASSRGPNWTNYGYTF. For the CDR3, the DNA is TGTGCCAGCAGCAGGGGGCCTAACTGGACTAACTATGGCTACACCTTC.